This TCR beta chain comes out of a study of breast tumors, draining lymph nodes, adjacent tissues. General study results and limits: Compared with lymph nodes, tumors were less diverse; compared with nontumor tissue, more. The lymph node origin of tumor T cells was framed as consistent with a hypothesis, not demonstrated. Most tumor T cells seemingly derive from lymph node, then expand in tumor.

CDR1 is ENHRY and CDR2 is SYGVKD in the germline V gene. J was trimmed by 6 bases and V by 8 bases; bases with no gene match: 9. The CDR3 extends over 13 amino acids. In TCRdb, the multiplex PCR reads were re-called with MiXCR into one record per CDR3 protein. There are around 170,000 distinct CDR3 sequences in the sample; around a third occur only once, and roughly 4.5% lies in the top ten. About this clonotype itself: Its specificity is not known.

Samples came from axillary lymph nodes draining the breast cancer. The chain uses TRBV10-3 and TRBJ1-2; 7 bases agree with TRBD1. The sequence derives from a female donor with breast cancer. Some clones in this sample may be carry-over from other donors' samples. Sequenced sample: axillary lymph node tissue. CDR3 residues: CAIPLTGRDGYTF. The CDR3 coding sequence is TGTGCCATCCCCTTGACAGGGAGGGATGGCTACACCTTC.